This T cell receptor beta chain was sequenced in a study of cytomegalovirus exposure and HLA in healthy donors. In the PCR, 60 Vbeta and 13 Jbeta primers were used. Only in-frame clones appear in the TCRdb table, and some are missing; sequencing was by immunoSEQ multiplex PCR. The sample includes around 160,000 clones, approximately 80% of them seen just once. Germline CDR1 is SGHTA and CDR2 is FQGTGA. This CDR3 comprises 13 residues. Trimming cost V 5 bases and J 5 bases, with 12 bases left between them. In regard to this clone: The sample carries other DNA sequences with the same CDR3.

V usage is TRBV7-3 and J usage is TRBJ2-5, with a weak D call TRBD2 (6 bases). This sequence originates from a man in his forties in good health and CMV-seropositive. Sequenced sample: PBMCs. The CDR3 sequence is CASSLSGHETQYF. DNA of the CDR3: TGTGCCAGCAGCCTAAGCGGGCACGAGACCCAGTACTTC. The variable domain in full, completed from reference TRBV7-3 and TRBJ2-5, reads GAGVSQTPSNKVTEKGKYVELRCDPISGHTALYWYRQSLGQGPEFLIYFQGTGAADDSGLPNDRFFAVRPEGSVSTLKIQRTERGDSAVYLCASSLSGHETQYFGPGTRLLVL.